This TCR beta chain originates from a study of cytomegalovirus exposure and HLA in healthy donors. 60 Vbeta and 13 Jbeta primers were used in PCR. Assay used: immunoSEQ multiplex PCR; TCRdb lists only in-frame clones, some missing. Here the sample spans about 180,000 clones, 84% being singletons. Study-wide points: What a later analysis showed was that several of the most significant clusters appeared linked to common viral pathogens.

Germline V gives CDR1 MGHRA, CDR2 YSYEKL. The V end was cut by 1 base, the J end by 2 bases, with 11 bases between. The CDR3 is 15 amino acids. A word on this clone: Its target is not known.

The sequencing input was PBMCs. V usage is TRBV4-1 and J usage is TRBJ1-1; D perhaps matches TRBD1 (5 bases). The TCR sequence derives from a girl aged 10 to 17 in good health and CMV-seropositive. This CDR3 is CASSQVAGGNTEAFF. For the CDR3, the DNA is TGCGCCAGCAGCCAAGTAGCGGGGGGTAACACTGAAGCTTTCTTT.